This TCR beta chain was identified during a study of breast tumors, draining lymph nodes, adjacent tissues. TCRdb reanalysed the multiplex PCR reads using MiXCR and keeps one entry per CDR3 protein. The sample carries 80,000 to 130,000 distinct CDR3 sequences, around 20% recorded once. The lymph nodes were axillary draining lymph nodes from breast cancer patients. V lost 4 bases, J lost 3 bases, and 6 bases stayed unmatched. Germline lookup yields CDR1 KGHSH and CDR2 LQKENI. This CDR3 has 15 amino acids. The source is a female donor with breast cancer. Some clones in this sample may be carry-over from other donors' samples. The chain couples TRBV18 to TRBJ1-5; TRBD1 agrees at 7 bases. Sequenced material: axillary lymph node tissue. CDR3 sequence reads: CASSLRDSTNQPQHF. CDR3 DNA sequence: TGTGCCAGCTCACTCCGGGACAGTACCAATCAGCCCCAGCATTTT.